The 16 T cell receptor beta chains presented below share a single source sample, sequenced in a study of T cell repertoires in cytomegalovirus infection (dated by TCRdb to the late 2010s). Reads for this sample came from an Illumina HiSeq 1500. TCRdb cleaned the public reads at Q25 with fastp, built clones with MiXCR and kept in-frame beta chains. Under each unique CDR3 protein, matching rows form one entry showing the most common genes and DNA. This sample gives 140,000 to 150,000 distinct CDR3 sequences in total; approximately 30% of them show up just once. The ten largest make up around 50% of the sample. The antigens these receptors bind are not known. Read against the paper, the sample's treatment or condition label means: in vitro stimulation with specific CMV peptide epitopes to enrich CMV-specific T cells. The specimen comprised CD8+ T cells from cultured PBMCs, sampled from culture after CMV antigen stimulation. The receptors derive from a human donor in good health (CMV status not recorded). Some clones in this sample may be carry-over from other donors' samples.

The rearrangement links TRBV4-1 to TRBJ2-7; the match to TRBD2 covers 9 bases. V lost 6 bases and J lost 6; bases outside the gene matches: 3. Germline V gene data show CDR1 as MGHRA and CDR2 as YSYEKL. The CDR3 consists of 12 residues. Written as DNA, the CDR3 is TGCGCCAGCAGGGGACTAGCCGGCGAGCAGTACTTC. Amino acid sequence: CASRGLAGEQYF.

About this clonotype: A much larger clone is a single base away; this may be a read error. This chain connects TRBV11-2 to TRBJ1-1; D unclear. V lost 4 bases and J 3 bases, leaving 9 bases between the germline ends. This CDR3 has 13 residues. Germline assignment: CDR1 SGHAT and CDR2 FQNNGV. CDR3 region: CASSYRVDTEAFF. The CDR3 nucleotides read TGTGCCAGCAGCTATAGGGTGGACACTGAAGCTTTCTTT.

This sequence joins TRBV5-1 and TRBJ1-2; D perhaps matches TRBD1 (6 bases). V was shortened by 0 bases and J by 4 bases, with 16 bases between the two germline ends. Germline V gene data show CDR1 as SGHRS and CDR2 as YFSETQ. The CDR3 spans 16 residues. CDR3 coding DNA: TGCGCCAGCAGCTTGGGGGAACAGGGAGGCTCCTATGGCTACACCTTC. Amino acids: CASSLGEQGGSYGYTF.

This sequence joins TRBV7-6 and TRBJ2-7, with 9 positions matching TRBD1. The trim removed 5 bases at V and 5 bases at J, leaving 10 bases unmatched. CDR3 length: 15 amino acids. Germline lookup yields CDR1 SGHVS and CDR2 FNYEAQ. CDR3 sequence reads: CASSGGDREVHEQYF. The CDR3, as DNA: TGTGCCAGCAGCGGGGGGGACAGGGAAGTTCACGAGCAGTACTTC.

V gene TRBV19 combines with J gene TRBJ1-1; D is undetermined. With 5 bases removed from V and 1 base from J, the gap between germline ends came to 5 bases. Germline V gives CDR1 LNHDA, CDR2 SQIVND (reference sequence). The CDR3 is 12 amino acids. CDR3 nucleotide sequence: TGTGCCAGTAGTTGGCGGAACACTGAAGCTTTCTTT. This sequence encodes CASSWRNTEAFF.

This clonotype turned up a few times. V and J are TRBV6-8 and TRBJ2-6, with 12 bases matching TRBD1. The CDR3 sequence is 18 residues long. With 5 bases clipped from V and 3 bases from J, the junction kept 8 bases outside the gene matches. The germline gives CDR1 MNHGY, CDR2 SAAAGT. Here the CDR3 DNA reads TGTGCCAGCAGTAGTGGGACAGGGGGCGCTTATGGGGCCAACGTCCTGACTTTC. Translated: CASSSGTGGAYGANVLTF.

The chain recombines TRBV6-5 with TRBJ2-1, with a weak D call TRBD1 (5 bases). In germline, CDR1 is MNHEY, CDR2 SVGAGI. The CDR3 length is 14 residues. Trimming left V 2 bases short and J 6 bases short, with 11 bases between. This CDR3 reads CASSYGVGVNEQFF. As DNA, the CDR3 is TGTGCCAGCAGTTACGGGGTAGGGGTCAATGAGCAGTTCTTC.

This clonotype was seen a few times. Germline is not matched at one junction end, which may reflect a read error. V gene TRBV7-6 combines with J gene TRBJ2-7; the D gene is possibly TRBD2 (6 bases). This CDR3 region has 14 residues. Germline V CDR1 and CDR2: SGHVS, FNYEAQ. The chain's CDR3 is CASSLASQGSEQYF. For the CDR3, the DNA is TGTGCCAGCAGCCTAGCGTCGCAGGGTTCCGAGCAGTACTTC.

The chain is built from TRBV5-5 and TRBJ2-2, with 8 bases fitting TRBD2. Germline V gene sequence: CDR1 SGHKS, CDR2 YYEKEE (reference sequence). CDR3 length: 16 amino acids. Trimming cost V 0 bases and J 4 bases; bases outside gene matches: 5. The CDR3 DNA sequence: TGTGCCAGCAGCTTGGAACGGGGGGGTGGCACCGGGGAGCTGTTTTTT. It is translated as CASSLERGGGTGELFF.

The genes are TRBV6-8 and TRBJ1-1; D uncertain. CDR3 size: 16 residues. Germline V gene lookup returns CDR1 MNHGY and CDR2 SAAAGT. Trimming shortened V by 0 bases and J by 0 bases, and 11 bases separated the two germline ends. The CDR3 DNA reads TGTGCCAGCAGTTACTCCGACGCGTCAATGAACACTGAAGCTTTCTTT. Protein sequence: CASSYSDASMNTEAFF.

CDR3 bases: TGCAGTGCCACCTGGGCCGCGGTGACTGAAGCTTTCTTT. It yields the protein CSATWAAVTEAFF. This chain links TRBV20-1 with TRBJ1-1; D ambiguous. The CDR3 extends over 13 amino acids. Trimming removed 6 bases from V and 5 bases from J, with 16 bases in between. Germline V gene data show CDR1 as DFQATT and CDR2 as SNEGSKA (reference sequence).

The CDR3 coding sequence is TGTGCCAGCAGCTTAGACTTTTACGAGCAGTACTTC. Its translation: CASSLDFYEQYF. This chain uses TRBV7-9 with TRBJ2-7; D remains ambiguous. The CDR3 has 12 residues. The V and J ends lost 1 base and 4 bases respectively, with 5 bases between them. Per the germline V gene, CDR1 is SEHNR and CDR2 is FQNEAQ (reference sequence). The entire variable domain, with the rest obtained from reference TRBV7-9 and TRBJ2-7, is as follows: DTGVSQNPRHKITKRGQNVTFRCDPISEHNRLYWYRQTLGQGPEFLTYFQNEAQLEKSRLLSDRFSAERPKGSFSTLEIQRTEQGDSAMYLCASSLDFYEQYFGPGTRLTVT.

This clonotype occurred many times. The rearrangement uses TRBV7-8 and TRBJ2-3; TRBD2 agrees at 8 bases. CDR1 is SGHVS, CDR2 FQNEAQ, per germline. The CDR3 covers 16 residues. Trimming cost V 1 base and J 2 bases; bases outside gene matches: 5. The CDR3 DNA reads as TGTGCCAGCAGCTTAGTGGCGGGGGGCAACACAGATACGCAGTATTTT. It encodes CASSLVAGGNTDTQYF. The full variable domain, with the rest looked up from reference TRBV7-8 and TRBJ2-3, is GAGVSQSPRYKVAKRGQDVALRCDPISGHVSLFWYQQALGQGPEFLTYFQNEAQLDKSGLPSDRFFAERPEGSVSTLKIQRTQQEDSAVYLCASSLVAGGNTDTQYFGPGTRLTVL.

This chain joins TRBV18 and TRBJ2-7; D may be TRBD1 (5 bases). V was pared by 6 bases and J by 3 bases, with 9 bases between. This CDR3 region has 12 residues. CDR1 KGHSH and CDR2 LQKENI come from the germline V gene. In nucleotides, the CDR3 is TGTGCCAGCTCGCCGACAGACTACGAGCAGTACTTC. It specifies CASSPTDYEQYF.

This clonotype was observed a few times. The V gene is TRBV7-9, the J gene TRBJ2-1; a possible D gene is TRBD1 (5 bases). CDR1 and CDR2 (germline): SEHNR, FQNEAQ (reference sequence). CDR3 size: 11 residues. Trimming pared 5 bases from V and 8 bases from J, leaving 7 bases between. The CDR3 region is CASSRGHEQFF. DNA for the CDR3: TGTGCCAGCAGCAGGGGCCATGAGCAGTTCTTC.

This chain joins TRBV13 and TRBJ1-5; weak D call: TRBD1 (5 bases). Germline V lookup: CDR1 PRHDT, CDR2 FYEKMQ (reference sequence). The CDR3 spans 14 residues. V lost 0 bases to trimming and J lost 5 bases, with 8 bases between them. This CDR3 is CASSLGQGYQPQHF. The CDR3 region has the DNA TGTGCCAGCAGCTTAGGTCAGGGCTATCAGCCCCAGCATTTT.